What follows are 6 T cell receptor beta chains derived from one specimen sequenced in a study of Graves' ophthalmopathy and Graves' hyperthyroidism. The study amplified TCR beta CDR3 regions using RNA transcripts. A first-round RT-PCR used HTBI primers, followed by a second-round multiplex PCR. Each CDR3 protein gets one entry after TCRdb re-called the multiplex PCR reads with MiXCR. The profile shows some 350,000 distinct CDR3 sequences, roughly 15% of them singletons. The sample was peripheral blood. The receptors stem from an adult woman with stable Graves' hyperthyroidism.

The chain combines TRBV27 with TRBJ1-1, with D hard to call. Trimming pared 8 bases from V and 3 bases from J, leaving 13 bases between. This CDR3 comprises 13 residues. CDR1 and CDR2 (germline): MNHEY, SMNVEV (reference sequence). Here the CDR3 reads CASGLGGHTEAFF. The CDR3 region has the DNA TGTGCCAGCGGACTGGGTGGGCACACTGAAGCTTTCTTT.

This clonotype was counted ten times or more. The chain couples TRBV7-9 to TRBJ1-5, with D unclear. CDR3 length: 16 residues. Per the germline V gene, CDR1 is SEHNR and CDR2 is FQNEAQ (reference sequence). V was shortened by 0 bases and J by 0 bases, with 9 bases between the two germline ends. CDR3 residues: CASSLAMADSNQPQHF. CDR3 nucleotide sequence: TGTGCCAGCAGCTTAGCGATGGCAGATAGCAATCAGCCCCAGCATTTT.

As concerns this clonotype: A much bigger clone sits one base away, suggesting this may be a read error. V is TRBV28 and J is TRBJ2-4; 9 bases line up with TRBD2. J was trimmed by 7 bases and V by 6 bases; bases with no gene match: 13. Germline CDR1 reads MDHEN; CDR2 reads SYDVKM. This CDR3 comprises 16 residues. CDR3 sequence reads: CASRPGISGSLNIQYF. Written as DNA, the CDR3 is TGTGCCAGCAGACCTGGGATTAGCGGGAGTTTGAACATTCAGTACTTC.

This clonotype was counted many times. The CDR3 nucleotides read TGTGCCAGTAGTAGAAACTTCCAGGGACGCAATCAGCCCCAGCATTTT. Translating it yields CASSRNFQGRNQPQHF. The gene calls are TRBV19 and TRBJ1-5; possible D gene TRBD1, 5 bases. The germline CDR1 and CDR2 sequences are LNHDA and SQIVND (reference sequence). The length of the CDR3 is 16 residues. V was cut by 4 bases and J by 2 bases, with 15 bases left in between.

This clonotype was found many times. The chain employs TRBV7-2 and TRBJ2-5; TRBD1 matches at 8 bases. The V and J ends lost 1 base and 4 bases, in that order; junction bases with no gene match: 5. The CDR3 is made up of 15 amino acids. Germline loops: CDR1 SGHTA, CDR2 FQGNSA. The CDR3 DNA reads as TGTGCCAGCAGCTTAGTAGGACAGGGATCAGAGACCCAGTACTTC. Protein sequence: CASSLVGQGSETQYF.

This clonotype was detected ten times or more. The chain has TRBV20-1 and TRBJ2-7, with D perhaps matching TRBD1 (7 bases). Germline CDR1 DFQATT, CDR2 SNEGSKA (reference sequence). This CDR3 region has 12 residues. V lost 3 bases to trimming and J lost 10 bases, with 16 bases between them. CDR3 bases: TGCAGTGCTAGGGGCTCAGGGGGAGGTCAGTACTTC. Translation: CSARGSGGGQYF.